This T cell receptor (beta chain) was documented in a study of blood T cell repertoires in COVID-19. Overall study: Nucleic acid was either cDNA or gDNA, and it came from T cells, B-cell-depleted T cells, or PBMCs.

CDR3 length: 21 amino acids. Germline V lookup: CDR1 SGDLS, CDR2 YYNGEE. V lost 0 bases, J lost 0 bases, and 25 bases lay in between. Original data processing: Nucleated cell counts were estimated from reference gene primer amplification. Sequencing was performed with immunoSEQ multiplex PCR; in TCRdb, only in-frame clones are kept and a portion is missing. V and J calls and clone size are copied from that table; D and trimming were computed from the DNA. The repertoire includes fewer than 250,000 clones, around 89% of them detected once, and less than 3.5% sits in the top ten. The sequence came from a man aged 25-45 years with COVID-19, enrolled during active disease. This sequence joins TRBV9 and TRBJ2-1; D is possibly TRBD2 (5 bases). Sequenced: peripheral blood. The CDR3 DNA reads TGTGCCAGCAGCGTAGACGGAAGCGGACTCTCCAATCCCTCCTCCTACAATGAGCAGTTCTTC. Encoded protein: CASSVDGSGLSNPSSYNEQFF.